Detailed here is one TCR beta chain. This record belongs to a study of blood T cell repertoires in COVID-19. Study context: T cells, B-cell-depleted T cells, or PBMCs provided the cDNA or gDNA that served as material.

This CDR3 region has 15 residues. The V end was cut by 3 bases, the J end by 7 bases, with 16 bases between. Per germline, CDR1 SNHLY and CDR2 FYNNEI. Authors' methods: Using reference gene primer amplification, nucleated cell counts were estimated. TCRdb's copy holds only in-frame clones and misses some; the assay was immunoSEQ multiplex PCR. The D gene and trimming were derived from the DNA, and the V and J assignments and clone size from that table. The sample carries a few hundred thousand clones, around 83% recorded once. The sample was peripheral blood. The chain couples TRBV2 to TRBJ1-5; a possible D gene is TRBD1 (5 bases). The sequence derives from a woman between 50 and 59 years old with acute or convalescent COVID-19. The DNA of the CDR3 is TGTGCCAGCAGTGAGGGGGGGGGAGGAGGACAGCCCCAGCATTTT. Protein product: CASSEGGGGGQPQHF.